The 15 T cell receptor beta chains below come from one sample, sequenced in a study of shared clonotypes between healthy human individuals. Repertoires were generated with immunoSEQ multiplex PCR, while TCRdb's copy carries only in-frame clones and drops some. The profile covers some 2,000,000 clones, with 85% to 95% appearing a single time and 0.1% to 0.15% taken by the ten largest. The specimen was naive CD4+ T cells sorted from blood. Subset described: CD45RA+ positively selected. The receptors come from a man younger than 35 in good health.

This sequence joins TRBV4-1 and TRBJ2-2; D is uncertain. CDR1 is MGHRA and CDR2 is YSYEKL in the germline V gene. Deletions cut 3 bases from V and 6 bases from J, with 8 bases between. This CDR3 spans 13 amino acids. The CDR3 spells CASSQLSSGELFF. CDR3 DNA: TGCGCCAGCAGCCAGCTATCGTCCGGGGAGCTGTTTTTT.

This clone was picked up one time. V is TRBV7-2 and J is TRBJ1-6; D may be TRBD1 (5 bases). Germline V gene data show CDR1 as SGHTA and CDR2 as FQGNSA. This CDR3 contains 16 residues. With 1 base removed from V and 6 bases from J, the gap between germline ends came to 13 bases. The CDR3 coding sequence is TGTGCCAGCAGCTTAGGGGGGTGGACGGCTAATTCACCCCTCCACTTT. Its translation: CASSLGGWTANSPLHF.

This clone was recorded only once. The V gene is TRBV27, the J gene TRBJ1-5; unclear D gene. Looked up from germline, CDR1 is MNHEY and CDR2 is SMNVEV (reference sequence). V was pared by 1 base and J by 2 bases, with 12 bases between. This CDR3 has 16 amino acids. CDR3 nucleotides: TGTGCCAGCAGTTTATTAGGCCCGCGGGGCAATCAGCCCCAGCATTTT. Encoded protein: CASSLLGPRGNQPQHF.

The chain combines TRBV6-5 with TRBJ2-7; D call uncertain. Germline CDR1 is MNHEY and CDR2 is SVGAGI. Trimming shortened V by 4 bases and J by 2 bases, and 12 bases separated the two germline ends. The CDR3 has 14 residues. The CDR3 reads CASSLQSLAYEQYF. The CDR3 bases are TGTGCCAGCAGTTTACAATCCCTAGCCTACGAGCAGTACTTC.

This clone was found once. The chain links TRBV19 to TRBJ1-6, with D possibly being TRBD1 (6 bases). V lost 8 bases and J 0 bases, leaving 14 bases between the germline ends. Germline V gives CDR1 LNHDA, CDR2 SQIVND (reference sequence). The CDR3 length is 16 residues. This CDR3 is CASSQGSGSYNSPLHF. The CDR3 region has the DNA TGTGCCAGTTCACAGGGTTCGGGCTCCTATAATTCACCCCTCCACTTT.

V gene TRBV5-6 combines with J gene TRBJ2-3; 11 bases match TRBD1. Germline V gene lookup returns CDR1 SGHDT and CDR2 YYEEEE. CDR3 length: 17 residues. J lost 3 bases, V lost 0 bases, and 6 bases had no gene match. The CDR3 DNA reads TGTGCCAGCAGCTTGGTGGACAGGGGGCAGGATACAGATACGCAGTATTTT. Translation: CASSLVDRGQDTDTQYF.

The gene calls are TRBV5-4 and TRBJ2-7; D is ambiguous. Looked up from germline, CDR1 is SGHNT and CDR2 is YYREEE (reference sequence). This CDR3 region has 15 residues. V lost 2 bases, J lost 0 bases, and 12 bases lay in between. The DNA of the CDR3 is TGTGCCAGCAGCTTACCGGGCTCCGTCTCCTACGAGCAGTACTTC. Protein: CASSLPGSVSYEQYF.

The rearrangement uses TRBV4-2 and TRBJ2-1, with D possibly TRBD2 on 5 matching bases. The germline CDR1 and CDR2 sequences are LGHNA and YNFKEQ. Trimming cost V 4 bases and J 2 bases, with 12 bases left between them. The CDR3 runs to 15 residues. In DNA form, the CDR3 reads TGTGCCAGCAGCCCCCTGACCGGGGCCTACAATGAGCAGTTCTTC. The encoded protein is CASSPLTGAYNEQFF.

Worth noting for this clone: This clone may be a read error of a much larger clone one base away. The V gene is TRBV7-6, the J gene TRBJ1-6, with 7 bases that match TRBD1. J gave up 4 bases and V 5 bases, and 2 bases lay outside the gene matches. The CDR3 has 14 residues. The V gene's germline CDR1 is SGHVS and CDR2 FNYEAQ. As DNA, the CDR3 is TGTGCCAGCAGCCCGGGACAGTATAATTCACCCCTCCACTTT. Translated: CASSPGQYNSPLHF.

This chain joins TRBV6-5 and TRBJ2-7; maybe TRBD1 (5 bases). This CDR3 contains 14 residues. Trimming removed 5 bases from V and 3 bases from J, with 14 bases in between. CDR1 is MNHEY and CDR2 is SVGAGI in the germline V gene. The CDR3 nucleotides are TGTGCCAGCAGTCCCAATCGACAGATCTACGAGCAGTACTTC. Translated: CASSPNRQIYEQYF.

In its sample, this clone was seen a few times. The rearrangement joins TRBV5-4 to TRBJ2-7, with D uncertain. Looked up from germline, CDR1 is SGHNT and CDR2 is YYREEE (reference sequence). This CDR3 spans 12 amino acids. Trimming cost V 0 bases and J 2 bases, with 3 bases left between them. The CDR3 DNA follows: TGTGCCAGCAGCTTGGCAACCTACGAGCAGTACTTC. Translation gives CASSLATYEQYF.

The V and J genes are TRBV7-2 and TRBJ2-7; a possible D gene is TRBD2 (5 bases). V was trimmed by 2 bases and J by 3 bases, leaving 11 bases between them. Germline lookup yields CDR1 SGHTA and CDR2 FQGNSA. The CDR3 is 14 amino acids. The CDR3 loop reads CASSLLVANYEQYF. CDR3 DNA: TGTGCCAGCAGCTTATTGGTAGCGAACTACGAGCAGTACTTC. The complete variable domain, with remaining parts taken from reference TRBV7-2 and TRBJ2-7, reads GAGVSQSPSNKVTEKGKDVELRCDPISGHTALYWYRQSLGQGLEFLIYFQGNSAPDKSGLPSDRFSAERTGGSVSTLTIQRTQQEDSAVYLCASSLLVANYEQYFGPGTRLTVT.

The V call is TRBV5-1, the J call TRBJ2-3, with TRBD1 as a possible D gene (6 bases). Trimming took off 4 bases at V and 0 bases at J, with 15 bases between the two ends. Germline V lookup: CDR1 SGHRS, CDR2 YFSETQ. This CDR3 contains 16 residues. The CDR3 loop is CASSRGTPQSTDTQYF. The CDR3 nucleotides read TGCGCCAGCAGCAGAGGGACACCACAAAGCACAGATACGCAGTATTTT.

This chain's CDR3 is CASSQGKDPKNIQYF. The DNA for the CDR3 is TGCGCCAGCAGCCAAGGGAAGGACCCCAAAAACATTCAGTACTTC. The chain is built from TRBV4-3 and TRBJ2-4; no reliable D call. V shed 1 base and J shed 2 bases, with 9 bases lying between them. CDR3 length equals 15 residues. From germline, CDR1 is LGHNA and CDR2 YSLEER.

As DNA, the CDR3 is TGCGCCAGCAGCCCATCGCCCTTGAACAAAAACATTCAGTACTTC. The encoded protein is CASSPSPLNKNIQYF. This rearrangement joins TRBV4-1 to TRBJ2-4; D remains unclear. V was pared by 4 bases and J by 3 bases, with 13 bases between. Germline V CDR1 and CDR2: MGHRA, YSYEKL. CDR3 length: 15 amino acids.